The T cell receptor beta chain under discussion was sequenced for a study of human T cells and chemical hapten exposure (dated by TCRdb to about 2021). About the investigation overall: Libraries were pooled for sequencing, and variation in per-sample TCR yields was attributed mainly to small differences in library volumes within the pool. In alopecia patients, the study followed how the peripheral blood TCR repertoire changed in vivo over primary and secondary sensitization to diphenylcyclopropenone (DPC), a hapten. On the study overall, not on this receptor specifically: No change with DPC sensitization was found in the number of TCRs above 1 in 1000 frequency, and no evidence of global repertoire structure alterations was found. Repeated subsampling changed both the strength of the expansion versus patch-test correlation and the threshold at which that correlation became significant.

This clonotype was detected only a few times. The specificity of this receptor is unknown. Base-call qualities are not available, and no considerably larger clone is one nucleotide away. From its cysteine to its phenylalanine, the CDR3 spans 14 amino acids. CDR3 DNA is the only sequence kept; it has 42 bases, read in frame from the first base. CDR1 and CDR2, looked up from the germline V gene (reference sequence), are SEHNR and FQNEAQ. V and J lose 1 base and 2 bases, and a span of 9 bases separates them. Unfractionated whole blood was collected in Tempus Blood RNA tubes, and total RNA was extracted from that blood. About 5 healthy volunteers acted as controls for TCR sequencing and had blood drawn at day 0, 2 weeks and 6 weeks. During library preparation, unique molecular identifiers were attached to individual cDNA molecules so that TCRs could be counted in a quantitative, reproducible way. Each blood RNA sample was used to sequence both TCR alpha and TCR beta chains. The study's processing was this. A median of roughly 100,000 TCRs per sample was observed, with a range of roughly 20,000 to 700,000. The Decombinator software suite was used to annotate the V, J and CDR3 of the TCR reads. For the PS versus PT1 abundance plots, all samples were subsampled to the same number of TCRs (28,000). TCRs were defined as expanded if absent before sensitization and observed at least eight times at the 2-week time point. TCRdb applied fastp at Q25 and MiXCR to the public reads, then kept only in-frame beta chains. Rows with a matching CDR3 protein are joined into one entry that keeps the most common DNA and genes. The V and J calls were determined by TCRdb, not by the authors. A total of around 120,000 distinct CDR3 sequences appear in this sample, about 7.7% of them only once. The ten largest clones capture 1.4% of the sample.

Sequencing used whole blood. This receptor was obtained from a human donor in good health. Some clones in this sample may be carry-over from other donors' samples. Donor details come from another sample of the same person, matched by shared clones. This chain is built from TRBV7-9 and TRBJ2-7, with the D gene call left open. The DNA sequence follows: TGTGCCAGCAGCTTAGTTCGAAACCCCTACGAGCAGTACTTC. Protein translation: CASSLVRNPYEQYF.